One sample yielded the 17 T cell receptor beta chains listed below, sequenced in a study of lymphopenia after photon versus proton radiotherapy. TCRdb's copy holds only in-frame clones and misses some; the assay was immunoSEQ multiplex PCR. This repertoire shows tens of thousands of clones, less than 85% found once; its top ten account for approximately 2%. This material consisted of peripheral blood, taken from a patient treated with proton-based radiotherapy. The source is a man aged 60 to 75 with pancreatic cancer.

The V gene is TRBV27, the J gene TRBJ2-7; TRBD1 agrees at 7 bases. Losses at the gene ends were 6 bases for V and 7 bases for J; bases not matched to a gene: 15. The CDR3 is made up of 15 amino acids. Per the germline V gene, CDR1 is MNHEY and CDR2 is SMNVEV (reference sequence). CDR3 residues: CASSPRTGSSLEQYF. As DNA, the CDR3 is TGTGCCAGCAGCCCCAGGACAGGTTCCTCTTTGGAGCAGTACTTC.

This sequence joins TRBV14 and TRBJ2-3; D not certain. Germline V CDR1 and CDR2: SGHDN, FVKESK. The CDR3 is made up of 15 amino acids. The V end lost 4 bases, the J end lost 0 bases, and 11 bases lay between the germline ends. The CDR3 loop is CASSPLGRSTDTQYF. The CDR3 DNA reads as TGTGCCAGCAGCCCGCTTGGCCGAAGCACAGATACGCAGTATTTT.

The gene calls are TRBV28 and TRBJ1-1, with TRBD1 as a possible D gene (6 bases). Germline assignment: CDR1 MDHEN and CDR2 SYDVKM. CDR3 length: 15 amino acids. V lost 6 bases and J lost 1, with 15 bases in between. In DNA, the CDR3 is TGTGCCAGCAGGGCTGGGGGCGCAGGGAACACTGAAGCTTTCTTT. Its translation: CASRAGGAGNTEAFF.

V usage is TRBV28 and J usage is TRBJ1-4; 7 positions match TRBD1. The CDR3 loop spans 14 amino acids. Germline CDR1 is MDHEN and CDR2 is SYDVKM. V dropped 2 bases and J dropped 10; count of bases not matched to a gene: 7. In nucleotides, the CDR3 is TGTGCCAGCAGTTTACAGGGGGGGATCACAAAACTGTTTTTT. Protein product: CASSLQGGITKLFF.

V is TRBV5-4 and J is TRBJ2-5; D uncertain. The CDR3 totals 15 residues. Germline assignment: CDR1 SGHNT and CDR2 YYREEE (reference sequence). V gave up 3 bases and J gave up 0 bases, with 12 bases separating them. CDR3 nucleotide sequence: TGTGCCAGCAGCTCGGGCAGCCGTAACCAAGAGACCCAGTACTTC. Amino acid sequence: CASSSGSRNQETQYF.

The chain employs TRBV19 and TRBJ1-3; no definite D call. Trimming took 3 bases from V and 4 from J, leaving 13 bases between them. Germline values: CDR1 LNHDA, CDR2 SQIVND (reference sequence). The CDR3 is made up of 15 amino acids. The CDR3 DNA reads TGTGCCAGTAGTATGCCGGCCAGTGCAGGAAACACCATATATTTT. The encoded protein is CASSMPASAGNTIYF. The full variable domain, its missing parts supplied by reference TRBV19 and TRBJ1-3, is DGGITQSPKYLFRKEGQNVTLSCEQNLNHDAMYWYRQDPGQGLRLIYYSQIVNDFQKGDIAEGYSVSREKKESFPLTVTSAQKNPTAFYLCASSMPASAGNTIYFGEGSWLTVV.

This clone was detected a few times. V and J are TRBV5-4 and TRBJ1-5; 10 bases line up with TRBD1. Germline CDR1 is SGHNT and CDR2 is YYREEE (reference sequence). The V segment lost 4 bases and the J segment 3 bases; nucleotides outside the gene matches: 16. The CDR3 has 19 amino acids. The CDR3 DNA is TGTGCCAGCAGCCCCTTGGGCGGGACAGGGGAACTTCTCAATCAGCCCCAGCATTTT. Translating it yields CASSPLGGTGELLNQPQHF.

The CDR3 region is CASSFGQVNSPLHF. The CDR3 bases are TGTGCCAGCAGTTTCGGACAGGTTAATTCACCCCTCCACTTT. The chain recombines TRBV27 with TRBJ1-6, with 7 positions matching TRBD1. J lost 6 bases, V lost 3 bases, and 2 bases had no gene match. CDR1 and CDR2 (germline): MNHEY, SMNVEV (reference sequence). The CDR3 contains 14 residues.

The genes are TRBV5-1 and TRBJ1-3; D is ambiguous. The CDR3 is 14 residues long. V was shortened by 5 bases and J by 2 bases, with 11 bases between the two germline ends. Looked up from germline, CDR1 is SGHRS and CDR2 is YFSETQ. In DNA, the CDR3 is TGCGCCAGCAGAGGCGGAGGCGCTGGAAACACCATATATTTT. Protein product: CASRGGGAGNTIYF. The variable domain in full, completed from reference TRBV5-1 and TRBJ1-3, reads KAGVTQTPRYLIKTRGQQVTLSCSPISGHRSVSWYQQTPGQGLQFLFEYFSETQRNKGNFPGRFSGRQFSNSRSEMNVSTLELGDSALYLCASRGGGAGNTIYFGEGSWLTVV.

The chain recombines TRBV4-2 with TRBJ2-5, with 7 bases matching TRBD1. V lost 4 bases to trimming and J lost 5 bases; unmatched junction nucleotides: 7. The germline CDR1 and CDR2 sequences are LGHNA and YNFKEQ. This CDR3 comprises 14 residues. This CDR3 is CASSPTQGWETQYF. The DNA of the CDR3 is TGTGCCAGCAGCCCGACACAGGGGTGGGAGACCCAGTACTTC.

The V gene is TRBV7-2, the J gene TRBJ2-1; TRBD2 aligns across 11 bases. This CDR3 region has 17 residues. V lost 5 bases and J lost 2; bases outside the gene matches: 8. The germline CDR1 and CDR2 sequences are SGHTA and FQGNSA. The CDR3 nucleotides are TGTGCCAGCAGCAAAGAGCCGGGACTAGCGGCCTACAATGAGCAGTTCTTC. It is translated as CASSKEPGLAAYNEQFF. Full variable domain (missing parts from reference TRBV7-2 and TRBJ2-1): GAGVSQSPSNKVTEKGKDVELRCDPISGHTALYWYRQSLGQGLEFLIYFQGNSAPDKSGLPSDRFSAERTGGSVSTLTIQRTQQEDSAVYLCASSKEPGLAAYNEQFFGPGTRLTVL.

This chain uses TRBV18 with TRBJ1-2; D might be TRBD1 (5 bases). Germline CDR1 reads KGHSH; CDR2 reads LQKENI. The CDR3 extends over 15 amino acids. V was pared by 5 bases and J by 3 bases, with 16 bases between. CDR3 protein: CASSATVGVHYGYTF. The CDR3 nucleotides are TGTGCCAGCTCAGCTACCGTAGGGGTTCACTATGGCTACACCTTC.

Only one count was recorded for this clone. This sequence joins TRBV7-2 and TRBJ2-3, with 13 bases aligning to TRBD2. The CDR3 consists of 17 residues. V shed 5 bases and J 0 bases; nucleotides not matched to a gene: 5. Germline values: CDR1 SGHTA, CDR2 FQGNSA. Written as DNA, the CDR3 is TGTGCCAGCAGCCTTAGGACTAGCGGGAGTAGCACAGATACGCAGTATTTT. Amino acids: CASSLRTSGSSTDTQYF.

This clone was seen a few times. The CDR3 here is CASSVAKDSGANVLTF. CDR3 coding DNA: TGTGCCAGCAGCGTAGCTAAGGATTCCGGGGCCAACGTCCTGACTTTC. The chain links TRBV9 to TRBJ2-6; D is ambiguous. Germline CDR1 reads SGDLS; CDR2 reads YYNGEE. Trimming stripped 0 bases from V and 4 bases from J, with 11 bases between. There are 16 residues in the CDR3.

The V call is TRBV29-1, the J call TRBJ1-2, with D possibly matching TRBD1 (6 bases). V was trimmed by 5 bases and J by 2 bases, leaving 15 bases between them. Germline CDR1 is SQVTM and CDR2 is ANQGSEA. CDR3 length: 14 residues. The CDR3 loop reads CSVTQGNRNYGYTF. CDR3 sequence (DNA): TGCAGCGTTACTCAGGGGAATAGAAACTATGGCTACACCTTC. Together with reference TRBV29-1 and TRBJ1-2, the CDR3 gives the full variable domain: SAVISQKPSRDICQRGTSLTIQCQVDSQVTMMFWYRQQPGQSLTLIATANQGSEATYESGFVIDKFPISRPNLTFSTLTVSNMSPEDSSIYLCSVTQGNRNYGYTFGSGTRLTVV.

J is TRBJ1-5 and V is TRBV28, with TRBD1 identical over 10 bases. Germline CDR1 reads MDHEN; CDR2 reads SYDVKM. J was trimmed by 1 base and V by 6 bases; bases with no gene match: 3. CDR3 length: 15 residues. The CDR3 sequence: CASRRDRGSNQPQHF. In DNA, the CDR3 is TGTGCCAGCAGACGGGACAGGGGAAGCAATCAGCCCCAGCATTTT.

The chain has TRBV11-3 and TRBJ2-1; a weak D match, TRBD2 (6 bases). The ends were cut back, 1 base at V and 4 bases at J, with 20 bases in the middle. The length of the CDR3 is 18 residues. Germline CDR1 is SGHNT and CDR2 is YENEEA. This CDR3 is CASSLADSQGGVYNEQFF. CDR3 bases: TGTGCCAGCAGCTTAGCCGATTCGCAGGGAGGTGTTTACAATGAGCAGTTCTTC.